The clone carrying this T cell receptor beta chain was counted a few times. Its cognate antigen is unknown. These data belong to a study of T cell clones after liver transplantation. Study background: In this trial, immunosuppression withdrawal was attempted within 2 years of liver transplant. As an antigen-independent comparator, third-party-reactive TCRbeta sequences came from pre-transplant mixed lymphocyte reactions. General observations from the study: Donor-reactive sequences fell more than third party-reactive ones, suggesting partial deletion.

Data came from immunoSEQ multiplex PCR; TCRdb stores just in-frame clones and leaves some out. The sample carries 55,000 or so clones, 71% recorded once. Trimming stripped 0 bases from V and 3 bases from J, with 12 bases between. The CDR3 contains 15 residues. Germline loops: CDR1 SGDLS, CDR2 YYNGEE. This rearrangement joins TRBV9 to TRBJ1-2; no clear D gene. The sequence derives from a human donor who received a liver transplant. The sample here was CD4+ T cells from blood, taken before liver transplant. The CDR3 DNA sequence: TGTGCCAGCAGCGTAGCGGCCAAAGCGGACTATGGCTACACCTTC. It specifies CASSVAAKADYGYTF.